This T cell receptor (beta chain) was obtained from a study of tumor-infiltrating lymphocytes in oesophageal squamous cell carcinoma. The CDR3 covers 16 residues. CDR1 is SGHDT, CDR2 YYEEEE, per germline. V lost 0 bases, J lost 5 bases, and 6 bases stayed unmatched. This clonotype was found a few times. MiXCR, applied by TCRdb to the PCR reads, yields one record per CDR3 protein. Of around 12,000 distinct CDR3 sequences listed, 50% to 60% were seen once; the top ten hold approximately 32%. This clonotype was obtained from a female donor with esophageal squamous cell carcinoma. The sequenced material came from esophageal tumor tissue. The chain employs TRBV5-6 and TRBJ2-3; 10 nucleotides agree with TRBD2. The CDR3 nucleotides read TGTGCCAGCAGCTTGGGACTAGCGGGCGGCCTAGATACGCAGTATTTT. Translation: CASSLGLAGGLDTQYF.